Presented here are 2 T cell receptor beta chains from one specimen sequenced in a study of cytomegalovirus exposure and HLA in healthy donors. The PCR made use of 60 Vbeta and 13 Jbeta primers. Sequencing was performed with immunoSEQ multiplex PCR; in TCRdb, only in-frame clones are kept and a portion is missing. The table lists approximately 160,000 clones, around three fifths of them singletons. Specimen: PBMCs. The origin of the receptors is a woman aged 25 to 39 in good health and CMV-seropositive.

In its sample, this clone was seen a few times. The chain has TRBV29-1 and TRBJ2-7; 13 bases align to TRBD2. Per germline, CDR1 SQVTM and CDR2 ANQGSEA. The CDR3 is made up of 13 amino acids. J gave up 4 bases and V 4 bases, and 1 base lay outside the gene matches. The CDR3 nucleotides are TGCAGCGTTGGGGGACTAGCGGGATACGAGCAGTACTTC. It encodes CSVGGLAGYEQYF.

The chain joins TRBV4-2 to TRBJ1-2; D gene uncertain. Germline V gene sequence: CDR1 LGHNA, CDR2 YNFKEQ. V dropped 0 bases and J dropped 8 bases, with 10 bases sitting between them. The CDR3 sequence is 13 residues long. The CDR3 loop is CASSQDYPEGYTF. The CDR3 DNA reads TGTGCCAGCAGCCAAGATTATCCCGAGGGCTACACCTTC.